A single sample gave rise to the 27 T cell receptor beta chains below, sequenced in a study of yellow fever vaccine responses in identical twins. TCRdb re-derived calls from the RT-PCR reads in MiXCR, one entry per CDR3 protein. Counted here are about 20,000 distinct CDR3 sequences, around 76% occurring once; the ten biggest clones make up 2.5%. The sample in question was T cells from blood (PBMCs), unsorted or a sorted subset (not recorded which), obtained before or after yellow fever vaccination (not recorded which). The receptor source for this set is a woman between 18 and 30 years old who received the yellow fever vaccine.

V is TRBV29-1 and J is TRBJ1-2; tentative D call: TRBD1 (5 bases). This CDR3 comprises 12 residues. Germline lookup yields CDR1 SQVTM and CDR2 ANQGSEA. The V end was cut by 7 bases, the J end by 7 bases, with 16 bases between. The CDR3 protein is CSDGTAATGYTF. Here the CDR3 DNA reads TGCAGCGACGGGACCGCGGCTACTGGCTACACCTTC.

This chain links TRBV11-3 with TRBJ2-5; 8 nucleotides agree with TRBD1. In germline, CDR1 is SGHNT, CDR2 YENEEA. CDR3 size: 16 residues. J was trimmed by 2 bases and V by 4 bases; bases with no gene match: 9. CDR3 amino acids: CASSYRRGQGQETQYF. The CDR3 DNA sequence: TGTGCCAGCAGCTACCGCCGAGGACAGGGTCAAGAGACCCAGTACTTC.

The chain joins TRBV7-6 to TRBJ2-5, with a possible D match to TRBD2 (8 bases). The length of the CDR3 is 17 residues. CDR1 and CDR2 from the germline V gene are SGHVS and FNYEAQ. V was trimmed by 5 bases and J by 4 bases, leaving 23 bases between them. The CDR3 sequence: CASSPRGVAGKRETQYF. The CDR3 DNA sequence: TGTGCCAGCAGCCCCAGGGGGGTAGCGGGAAAGAGAGAGACCCAGTACTTC.

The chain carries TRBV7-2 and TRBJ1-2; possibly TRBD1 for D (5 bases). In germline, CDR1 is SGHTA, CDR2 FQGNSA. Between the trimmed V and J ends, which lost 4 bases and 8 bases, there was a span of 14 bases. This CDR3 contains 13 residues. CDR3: CASSSQGGSGYTF. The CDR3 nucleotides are TGTGCCAGCAGCTCCCAGGGAGGGAGCGGCTACACCTTC.

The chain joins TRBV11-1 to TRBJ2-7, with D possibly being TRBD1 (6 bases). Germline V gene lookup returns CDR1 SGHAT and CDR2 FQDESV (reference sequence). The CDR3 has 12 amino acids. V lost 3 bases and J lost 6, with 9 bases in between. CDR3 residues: CASSFTGSEQYF. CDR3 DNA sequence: TGTGCCAGCAGCTTTACAGGGTCCGAGCAGTACTTC.

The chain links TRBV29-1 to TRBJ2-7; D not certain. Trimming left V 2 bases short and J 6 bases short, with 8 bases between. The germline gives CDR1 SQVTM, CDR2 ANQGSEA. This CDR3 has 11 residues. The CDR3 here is CSVESDREQYV. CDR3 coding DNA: TGCAGCGTTGAATCCGATCGCGAGCAGTACGTC.

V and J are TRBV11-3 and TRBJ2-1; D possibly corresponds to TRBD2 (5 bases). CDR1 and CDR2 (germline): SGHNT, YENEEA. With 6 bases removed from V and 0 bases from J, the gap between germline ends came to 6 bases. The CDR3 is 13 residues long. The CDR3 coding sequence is TGTGCCAGCAGTGACTACTCCTACAATGAGCAGTTCTTC. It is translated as CASSDYSYNEQFF.

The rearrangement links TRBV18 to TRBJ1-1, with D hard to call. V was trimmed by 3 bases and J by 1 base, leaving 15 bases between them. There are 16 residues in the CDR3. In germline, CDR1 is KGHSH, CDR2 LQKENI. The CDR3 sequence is CASSPDYPGENTEAFF. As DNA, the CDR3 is TGTGCCAGCTCACCGGACTACCCCGGCGAGAACACTGAAGCTTTCTTT.

The CDR3 DNA is TGCAGCGTTGCACTAGTGACATACGGTGCGGATACGCAGTATTTT. This encodes CSVALVTYGADTQYF. The chain combines TRBV29-1 with TRBJ2-3, with D perhaps TRBD2 (5 bases). The CDR3 length is 15 residues. Germline V gene sequence: CDR1 SQVTM, CDR2 ANQGSEA. V shed 4 bases and J shed 6 bases, with 20 bases lying between them.

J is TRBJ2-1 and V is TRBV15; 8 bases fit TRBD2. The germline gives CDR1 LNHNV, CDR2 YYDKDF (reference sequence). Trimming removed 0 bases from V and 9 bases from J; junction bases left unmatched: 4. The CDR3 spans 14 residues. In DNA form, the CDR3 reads TGTGCCACCAGCAGAGATCGGGGGGGTGGTGAGCAGTTCTTC. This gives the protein CATSRDRGGGEQFF. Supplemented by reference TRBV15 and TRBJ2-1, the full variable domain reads DAMVIQNPRYQVTQFGKPVTLSCSQTLNHNVMYWYQQKSSQAPKLLFHYYDKDFNNEADTPDNFQSRRPNTSFCFLDIRSPGLGDTAMYLCATSRDRGGGEQFFGPGTRLTVL.

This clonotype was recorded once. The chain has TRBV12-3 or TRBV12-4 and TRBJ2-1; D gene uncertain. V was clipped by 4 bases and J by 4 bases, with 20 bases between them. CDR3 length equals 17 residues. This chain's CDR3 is CASSSPPSQPLYNEQFF. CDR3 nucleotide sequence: TGTGCCAGCAGTTCCCCCCCGAGCCAGCCGCTGTACAATGAGCAGTTCTTC.

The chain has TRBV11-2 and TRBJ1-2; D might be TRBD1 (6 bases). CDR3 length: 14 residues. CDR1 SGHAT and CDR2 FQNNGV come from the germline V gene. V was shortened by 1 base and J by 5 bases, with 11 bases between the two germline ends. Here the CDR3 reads CASSLAGGDYGYTF. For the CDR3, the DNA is TGTGCCAGCAGCTTAGCTGGGGGCGATTATGGCTACACCTTC.

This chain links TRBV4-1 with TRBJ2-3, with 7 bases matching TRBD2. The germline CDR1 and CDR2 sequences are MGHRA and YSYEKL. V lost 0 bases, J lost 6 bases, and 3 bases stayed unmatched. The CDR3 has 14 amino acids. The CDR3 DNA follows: TGCGCCAGCAGCCAAGATGGGGAGGGGGATACGCAGTATTTT. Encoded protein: CASSQDGEGDTQYF.

The CDR3 loop reads CASSPGIGRTTNTEAFF. DNA for the CDR3: TGCGCCAGCAGCCCAGGCATAGGTCGTACGACGAACACTGAAGCTTTCTTT. V is TRBV4-1 and J is TRBJ1-1; D is ambiguous. Germline V gene sequence: CDR1 MGHRA, CDR2 YSYEKL. V was clipped by 4 bases and J by 1 base, with 19 bases between them. The CDR3 is made up of 17 amino acids.

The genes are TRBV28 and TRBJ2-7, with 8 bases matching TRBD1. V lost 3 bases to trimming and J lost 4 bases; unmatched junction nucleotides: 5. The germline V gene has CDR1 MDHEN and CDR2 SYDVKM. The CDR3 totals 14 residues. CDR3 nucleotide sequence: TGTGCCAGCAGTTTTTCCCAGGGGGCGTACGAGCAGTACGTC. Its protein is CASSFSQGAYEQYV.

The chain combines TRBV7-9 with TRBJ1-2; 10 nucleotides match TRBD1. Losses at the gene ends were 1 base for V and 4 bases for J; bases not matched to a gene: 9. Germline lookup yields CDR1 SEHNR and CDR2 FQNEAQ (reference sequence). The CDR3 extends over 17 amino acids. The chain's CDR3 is CASSLVGTGALLYGYTF. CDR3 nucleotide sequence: TGTGCCAGCAGCTTAGTAGGGACAGGGGCACTACTCTATGGCTACACCTTC.

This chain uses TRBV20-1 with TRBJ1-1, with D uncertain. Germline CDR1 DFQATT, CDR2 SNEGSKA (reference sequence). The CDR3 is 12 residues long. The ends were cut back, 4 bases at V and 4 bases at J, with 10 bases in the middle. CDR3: CSAIGPSTEAFF. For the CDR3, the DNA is TGCAGTGCTATAGGGCCGAGCACTGAAGCTTTCTTT.

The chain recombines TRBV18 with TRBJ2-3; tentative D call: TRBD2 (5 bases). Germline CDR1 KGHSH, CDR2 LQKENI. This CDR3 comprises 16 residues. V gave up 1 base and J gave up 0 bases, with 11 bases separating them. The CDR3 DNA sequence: TGTGCCAGCTCACCACAGGACTTTTCTAGCACAGATACGCAGTATTTT. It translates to CASSPQDFSSTDTQYF. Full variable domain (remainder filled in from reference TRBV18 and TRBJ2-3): NAGVMQNPRHLVRRRGQEARLRCSPMKGHSHVYWYRQLPEEGLKFMVYLQKENIIDESGMPKERFSAEFPKEGPSILRIQQVVRGDSAAYFCASSPQDFSSTDTQYFGPGTRLTVL.

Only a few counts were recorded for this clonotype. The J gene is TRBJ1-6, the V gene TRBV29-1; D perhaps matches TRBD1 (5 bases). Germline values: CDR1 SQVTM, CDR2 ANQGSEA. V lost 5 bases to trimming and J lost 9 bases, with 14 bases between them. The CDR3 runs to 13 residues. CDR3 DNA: TGCAGCGTTATAGACAGACCCGGTTCACCCCTCCACTTT. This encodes CSVIDRPGSPLHF.

This CDR3 is CASSPPGGNYNEQFF. The DNA of the CDR3 is TGTGCCAGCTCACCACCGGGAGGAAACTACAATGAGCAGTTCTTC. The chain links TRBV18 to TRBJ2-1; maybe TRBD2 (6 bases). This CDR3 spans 15 amino acids. V was trimmed by 0 bases and J by 3 bases, leaving 9 bases between them. CDR1 and CDR2 (germline): KGHSH, LQKENI.

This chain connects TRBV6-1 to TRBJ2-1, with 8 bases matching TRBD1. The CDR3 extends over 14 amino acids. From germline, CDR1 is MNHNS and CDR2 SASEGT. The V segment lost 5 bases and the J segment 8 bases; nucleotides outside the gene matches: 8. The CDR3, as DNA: TGTGCCAGCAGTCCACGACAGGGGATCGATGAGCAGTTCTTC. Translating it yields CASSPRQGIDEQFF.

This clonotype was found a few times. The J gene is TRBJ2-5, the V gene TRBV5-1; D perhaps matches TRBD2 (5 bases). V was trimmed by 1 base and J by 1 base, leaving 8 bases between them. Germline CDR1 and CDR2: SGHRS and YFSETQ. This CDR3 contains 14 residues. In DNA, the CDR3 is TGCGCCAGCAGCTTGAGGACTCCCCAAGAGACCCAGTACTTC. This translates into CASSLRTPQETQYF.

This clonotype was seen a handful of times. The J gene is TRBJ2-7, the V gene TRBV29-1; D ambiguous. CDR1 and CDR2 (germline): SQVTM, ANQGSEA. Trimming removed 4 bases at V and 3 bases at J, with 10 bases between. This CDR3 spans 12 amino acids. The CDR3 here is CSVAATFYEQYF. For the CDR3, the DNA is TGCAGCGTTGCCGCCACCTTCTACGAGCAGTACTTC.

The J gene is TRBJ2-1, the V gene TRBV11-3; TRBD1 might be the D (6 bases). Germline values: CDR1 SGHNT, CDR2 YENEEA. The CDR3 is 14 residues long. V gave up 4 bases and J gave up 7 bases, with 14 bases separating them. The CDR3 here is CASSSPPGENEQFF. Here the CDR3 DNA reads TGTGCCAGCAGCTCCCCCCCAGGGGAGAATGAGCAGTTCTTC.

The CDR3 sequence: CASSLALRGLGDTEAFF. DNA for the CDR3: TGTGCCAGCAGCTTAGCGCTGCGGGGTTTGGGCGACACTGAAGCTTTCTTT. The chain couples TRBV7-2 to TRBJ1-1, with D uncertain. The CDR3 contains 17 residues. Per the germline V gene, CDR1 is SGHTA and CDR2 is FQGNSA. With 0 bases removed from V and 3 bases from J, the gap between germline ends came to 17 bases.

The chain's CDR3 is CASSVERGDTDTQYF. The CDR3 bases are TGTGCCAGCAGTGTGGAGCGGGGGGACACAGATACGCAGTATTTT. The chain has TRBV2 and TRBJ2-3, with 9 bases matching TRBD2. The CDR3 is 15 amino acids. V gave up 4 bases and J gave up 2 bases; unmatched junction bases: 4. CDR1 and CDR2 from the germline V gene are SNHLY and FYNNEI.

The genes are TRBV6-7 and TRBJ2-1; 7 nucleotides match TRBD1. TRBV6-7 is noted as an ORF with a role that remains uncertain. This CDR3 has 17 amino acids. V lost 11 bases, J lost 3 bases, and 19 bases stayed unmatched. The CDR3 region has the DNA TGTGCCCGCCCCCACATCCTAGGACAGGAAAGCTACAATGAGCAGTTCTTC. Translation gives CARPHILGQESYNEQFF.